The TCR beta chain described here comes from a study of shared clonotypes between healthy human individuals. General study points: Rarefaction showed sorted-subset sequencing was incomplete despite large depth. Since donors were few, the genetic and exposure-history diversity represented was limited.

Division of CD4+ cells produced a CD45RA+ naive subset and a CD45RA-negative memory subset. The germline gives CDR1 MNHEY, CDR2 SMNVEV (reference sequence). Trimming pared 6 bases from V and 1 base from J, leaving 13 bases between. The CDR3 is 14 residues long. Libraries were prepared by immunoSEQ multiplex PCR; TCRdb keeps only in-frame clonotypes and omits some of them. The table lists roughly 1.5 million clones, 98% of them singletons. Points on this clone: What it binds is unknown.

The specimen was naive CD4+ T cells sorted from blood. Indicated subset: CD45RA+ positively selected. The chain uses TRBV27 and TRBJ2-7; weak D call: TRBD1 (5 bases). The clonotype comes from a man aged 25-45 years in good health. CDR3 residues: CASSPIDRSYEQYF. The CDR3 region has the DNA TGTGCCAGCAGCCCAATAGACAGATCCTACGAGCAGTACTTC.